This T cell receptor (beta chain) was recorded in a study of blood T cell repertoires in COVID-19. About the study: The United States, Italy and Spain provided the acute and convalescent COVID-19 samples. From T cells, B-cell-depleted T cells, or PBMCs came the material, which was cDNA or gDNA.

The germline V gene encodes CDR1 SGHRS and CDR2 YFSETQ. The germline V and J ends were trimmed by 4 bases and 1 base, with 17 bases remaining between them. The CDR3 is 17 amino acids. As originally analysed: Reference gene primer amplification gave nucleated cell count estimates. Method: immunoSEQ multiplex PCR; TCRdb's copy keeps in-frame clones and lacks some. V and J calls plus clone size are reproduced from that table; the DNA served to infer D and trimming. The table includes around 100,000 clones, over 75% detected once. This receptor was identified in a human donor in a cohort sampled during active or convalescent COVID-19. The chain has TRBV5-1 and TRBJ1-4; a possible D gene is TRBD1 (6 bases). The sample taken for sequencing was peripheral blood. For the CDR3, the DNA is TGCGCCAGCAGCGCCTGGACAGTTAAGGGAACTAATGAAAAACTGTTTTTT. This gives the protein CASSAWTVKGTNEKLFF.